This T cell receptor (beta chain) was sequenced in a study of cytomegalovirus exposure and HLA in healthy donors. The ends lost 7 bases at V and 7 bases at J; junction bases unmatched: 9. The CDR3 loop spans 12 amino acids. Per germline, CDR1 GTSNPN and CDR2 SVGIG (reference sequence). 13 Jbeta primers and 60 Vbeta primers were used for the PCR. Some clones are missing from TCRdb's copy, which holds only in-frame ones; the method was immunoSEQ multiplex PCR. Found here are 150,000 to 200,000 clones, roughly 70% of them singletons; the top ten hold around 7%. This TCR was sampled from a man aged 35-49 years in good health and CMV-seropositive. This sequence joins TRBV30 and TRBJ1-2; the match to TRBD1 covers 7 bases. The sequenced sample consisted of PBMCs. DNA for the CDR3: TGTGCCTCCAACGAGGGGGCTGTTGGCTACACCTTC. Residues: CASNEGAVGYTF.